One T cell receptor (beta chain) is described in this entry. Its antigen is undetermined. Naive CD8 cells lacked CD45RO, underwent positive selection for CCR7 and left out terminally differentiated effector memory CD45RA+ cells. The data are from a study of shared clonotypes between healthy human individuals. Overall study results and limits: Shared clonotypes across all four donors exceeded non-shared ones in generation probability.

Trimming took off 1 base at V and 3 bases at J, with 15 bases between the two ends. CDR1 is LNHDA, CDR2 SQIVND, per germline (reference sequence). This CDR3 is built from 16 residues. Produced via immunoSEQ multiplex PCR; TCRdb's table is partial and in-frame only. Here the sample spans roughly 2,000,000 clones, about 94% being singletons. The receptor's source is a man in his late teens or twenties in good health. The chain combines TRBV19 with TRBJ2-5; either TRBD1 or TRBD2 may supply D (7 bases each). Sequencing was done on a sample of naive CD8+ T cells sorted from blood. The DNA for the CDR3 is TGTGCCAGTAGTATAGCAGGGGGGGCCCTGGAAGAGACCCAGTACTTC. It translates to CASSIAGGALEETQYF.